The rows below give T cell receptor beta chains drawn from one sample of a study of blood T cell repertoires in COVID-19. Clones were sequenced by immunoSEQ multiplex PCR, and TCRdb holds only the in-frame ones, with some missing. This table has 250,000 to 300,000 clones, 80% to 90% appearing once. Sequenced sample: PBMCs or T cells enriched from blood (not recorded which). These receptors were taken from a woman aged 45-60 years who had recovered from COVID-19. Both conserved end residues are part of each CDR3. A D gene is named only where the DNA matches it firmly. A row's size may be missing; if present it is once, few, many or a size class.

cdr3_aa cdr3_nt v_call cdr3_length clone_size j_call d_call
CATSMGGQYNYGYTF TGTGCCACCAGCATGGGGGGACAGTATAACTATGGCTACACCTTC TRBV15 15 NA TRBJ1-2 TRBD1
CASSRPRAQSTEAFF TGTGCCAGTAGTAGACCGAGGGCGCAGAGCACTGAAGCTTTCTTT TRBV19 15 NA TRBJ1-1 NA
CASSDPGRWGLAVQETQYF TGTGCCAGCAGCGACCCGGGGCGATGGGGACTAGCGGTCCAAGAGACCCAGTACTTC TRBV5-6 19 NA TRBJ2-5 TRBD2
CASRLSQGAVDTQYF TGCGCCAGCAGGCTGTCCCAAGGGGCAGTAGATACGCAGTATTTT TRBV4-1 15 NA TRBJ2-3 NA
CASSHVATNEKLFF TGTGCCAGCAGCCATGTAGCAACTAATGAAAAACTGTTTTTT TRBV16 14 NA TRBJ1-4 NA
CASSPYRGLAEAFF TGTGCCAGCAGTCCATACAGGGGGTTGGCTGAAGCTTTCTTT TRBV27 14 NA TRBJ1-1 TRBD1
CATSESDSTRLYGYTF TGTGCCACCAGTGAATCGGACAGCACCAGACTGTATGGCTACACCTTC TRBV24-1 16 NA TRBJ1-2 NA
CASTGRGTVVPKNTEAFF TGTGCCAGCACCGGGCGGGGGACGGTCGTTCCCAAAAACACTGAAGCTTTCTTT TRBV28 18 NA TRBJ1-1 NA
CASSDKTGVRLEKLFF TGTGCCAGCAGTGACAAAACAGGGGTGAGATTAGAAAAACTGTTTTTT TRBV2 16 NA TRBJ1-4 TRBD1
CASSLLGTGIDEQYF TGTGCCAGCAGCTTATTGGGGACAGGGATCGACGAGCAGTACTTC TRBV7-9 15 NA TRBJ2-7 TRBD1
CASSIEGNTEAFF TGTGCCAGTAGTATCGAGGGGAACACTGAAGCTTTCTTT TRBV19 13 NA TRBJ1-1 NA
CASSLRTGTYNEQFF TGCGCCAGCAGCTTAAGGACAGGGACCTACAATGAGCAGTTCTTC TRBV5-1 15 NA TRBJ2-1 TRBD1
CASSLDNGNQPQHF TGTGCCAGCAGCTTAGACAATGGCAATCAGCCCCAGCATTTT TRBV7-6 14 NA TRBJ1-5 NA
CASSLLQSPYEQYF TGTGCCAGCAGCTTATTACAGTCTCCCTACGAGCAGTACTTC TRBV9 14 NA TRBJ2-7 NA
CASSLVSSGNTIYF TGCGCCAGCAGCTTGGTTTCTTCTGGAAACACCATATATTTT TRBV5-1 14 NA TRBJ1-3 NA
CAWIYPDRGLATVTEAFF TGTGCCTGGATATACCCAGACAGGGGGCTGGCAACGGTCACTGAAGCTTTCTTT TRBV30 18 NA TRBJ1-1 TRBD1
CASSATGTRTNEKLFF TGTGCCAGCAGCGCTACCGGGACAAGGACCAATGAAAAACTGTTTTTT TRBV9 16 NA TRBJ1-4 NA
CASSGNTNYGFTF TGTGCCAGCAGCGGTAATACTAACTATGGCTTCACCTTC TRBV7-9 13 NA TRBJ1-2 NA
CTSPPPQDRDSFHYGYTF TGCACCAGCCCCCCCCCACAAGACAGGGACTCCTTCCACTATGGCTACACCTTC TRBV1 18 NA TRBJ1-2 NA
CAISGWGSADANTGELFF TGTGCCATCAGTGGTTGGGGCAGCGCCGATGCGAACACCGGGGAGCTGTTTTTT TRBV10-3 18 NA TRBJ2-2 NA
CASSPGTANYGYTF TGTGCCAGCTCACCGGGGACAGCTAACTATGGCTACACCTTC TRBV18 14 once TRBJ1-2 TRBD1
CASSLSGSGLRNEQFF TGTGCCAGCAGTCTTAGCGGGAGTGGGTTAAGGAATGAGCAGTTCTTC TRBV14 16 NA TRBJ2-1 TRBD2
CAANSGGGSSYNEQFF TGTGCCGCCAATTCCGGGGGAGGGAGCTCCTACAATGAGCAGTTCTTC TRBV30 16 NA TRBJ2-1 TRBD2
CASRATVVGGELFF TGTGCCAGCAGAGCGACGGTGGTTGGCGGGGAGCTGTTTTTT TRBV11-2 14 NA TRBJ2-2 NA
CASSLEGQYNSPLHF TGTGCCAGCAGCTTAGAGGGACAATATAATTCACCCCTCCACTTT TRBV7-9 15 NA TRBJ1-6 NA
CASSSRLQRDEQFF TGCGCCAGCAGCTCCCGACTACAAAGGGATGAGCAGTTCTTC TRBV5-1 14 NA TRBJ2-1 NA
CAISGGQGSSNSPLHF TGTGCCATCAGTGGAGGCCAGGGGTCGAGTAATTCACCCCTCCACTTT TRBV10-3 16 NA TRBJ1-6 NA
CASSRGTGTDTQYF TGTGCCAGCTCACGGGGGACAGGCACAGATACGCAGTATTTT TRBV18 14 NA TRBJ2-3 TRBD1
CASSTTGTGGNNEQFF TGTGCCAGCAGCACAACCGGGACAGGGGGGAACAATGAGCAGTTCTTC TRBV7-3 16 NA TRBJ2-1 TRBD1
CASSYGQGGQPQHF TGTGCCAGCAGTTACGGACAGGGTGGTCAGCCCCAGCATTTT TRBV6-5 14 NA TRBJ1-5 TRBD1
CASSLASLRDTSGNTIYF TGTGCCAGCAGTTTAGCCTCCCTCCGGGACACCTCTGGAAACACCATATATTTT TRBV28 18 NA TRBJ1-3 NA
CASSVYTEAFF TGTGCCAGCAGCGTATACACTGAAGCTTTCTTT TRBV11-1 11 NA TRBJ1-1 NA
CASSLDRAYGYTF TGTGCCAGCAGTTTGGACAGGGCATATGGCTACACCTTC TRBV5-6 13 NA TRBJ1-2 TRBD1
CSVVERTGGDSNQPQHF TGCAGCGTTGTTGAACGGACAGGCGGGGATAGCAATCAGCCCCAGCATTTT TRBV29-1 17 NA TRBJ1-5 TRBD1
CASSLTLRYQETQYF TGTGCCAGCAGCTTAACCCTCCGGTATCAAGAGACCCAGTACTTC TRBV7-8 15 NA TRBJ2-5 NA
CASSMGQPNQPQHF TGTGCCAGTAGTATGGGACAGCCCAATCAGCCCCAGCATTTT TRBV19 14 NA TRBJ1-5 TRBD1
CASSLSFGQGGSYEQYF TGTGCCAGCAGTTTAAGTTTTGGGCAGGGAGGATCCTACGAGCAGTACTTC TRBV27 17 few TRBJ2-7 NA
CASSRGGDGNQPQHF TGTGCCAGTAGTAGAGGGGGGGATGGCAATCAGCCCCAGCATTTT TRBV19 15 once TRBJ1-5 NA
CASSLVGGAAYGYTF TGCGCCAGCAGCTTGGTGGGGGGAGCCGCCTATGGCTACACCTTC TRBV5-1 15 NA TRBJ1-2 NA
CASSFSGIYSGANVLTF TGTGCCAGCAGTTTTTCAGGGATATACTCTGGGGCCAACGTCCTGACTTTC TRBV7-9 17 NA TRBJ2-6 NA
CASSQPPGVKTGELFF TGCGCCAGCAGCCAACCCCCGGGAGTGAAGACCGGGGAGCTGTTTTTT TRBV4-1 16 NA TRBJ2-2 NA
CSASSRREFYNEQFF TGCAGTGCTAGTTCTCGGCGGGAGTTCTACAATGAGCAGTTCTTC TRBV20-1 15 NA TRBJ2-1 TRBD2
CASSYVRESEQFF TGTGCCAGCAGCTATGTCCGGGAGTCTGAGCAGTTCTTC TRBV12-3/TRBV12-4 13 NA TRBJ2-1 NA
CASSPRQVAGYNEQFF TGTGCCAGCAGCCCGCGACAGGTAGCGGGCTACAATGAGCAGTTCTTC TRBV7-9 16 NA TRBJ2-1 NA
CASSFGQANTEAFF TGTGCCAGCAGTTTCGGACAGGCGAACACTGAAGCTTTCTTT TRBV28 14 NA TRBJ1-1 TRBD1
CATSSVGRFGNTIYF TGTGCCACCAGCAGCGTAGGGAGGTTTGGAAACACCATATATTTT TRBV15 15 NA TRBJ1-3 NA
CASRPRAGQETQYF TGTGCCAGCAGGCCGCGGGCAGGCCAAGAGACCCAGTACTTC TRBV7-2 14 NA TRBJ2-5 NA
CASSYRQGDQPQHF TGTGCCAGCAGTTACCGACAGGGGGATCAGCCCCAGCATTTT TRBV3-1/TRBV3-2 14 NA TRBJ1-5 TRBD1
CASTQTGYTEAFF TGTGCCAGCACCCAGACAGGGTACACTGAAGCTTTCTTT TRBV28 13 NA TRBJ1-1 TRBD1
CASIRGRTYTRVEYF TGTGCCAGCATTCGCGGGAGGACCTATACGAGGGTGGAGTACTTC TRBV2 15 NA TRBJ2-7 TRBD2
CASSKGSGNSPLHF TGTGCCAGCAGCAAAGGGTCGGGGAATTCACCCCTCCACTTT TRBV21-1 14 NA TRBJ1-6 NA
CASSLGTVYEQYF TGTGCCAGCAGTTTAGGCACAGTTTACGAGCAGTACTTC TRBV6-5 13 once TRBJ2-7 NA
CASSQEPGKGYGYTF TGTGCCAGCAGCCAAGAGCCCGGGAAAGGCTATGGCTACACCTTC TRBV3-1/TRBV3-2 15 NA TRBJ1-2 NA
CASSQGTSGRQYF TGTGCCAGCAGCCAAGGGACTAGCGGGAGACAGTACTTC TRBV6-5 13 few TRBJ2-7 TRBD2
CASSLETGGREGYGYTF TGTGCCAGCAGCTTGGAGACAGGGGGAAGAGAAGGCTATGGCTACACCTTC TRBV5-4 17 NA TRBJ1-2 TRBD1